The 14 T cell receptor beta chains presented below share a single source sample, sequenced in a study of T cell repertoires in cytomegalovirus infection (dated by TCRdb to about 2019). The sequencer was an Illumina HiSeq 1500. TCRdb itself trimmed the public reads at Q25 with fastp, ran MiXCR and retained productive beta chains. Rows matching on CDR3 protein sequence are summarized as one entry with the most common DNA and genes. Within this sample are hundreds of thousands of distinct CDR3 sequences, with 20% to 25% of them counted one time only. Less than 9.5% of the sample belongs to the ten largest clones. Sequenced sample: CD8+ T cells from PBMCs. The receptor source for this set is a human donor in good health (CMV status not recorded). Some clones in this sample may be carry-over from other donors' samples.

This clonotype was observed a few times. The chain couples TRBV28 to TRBJ1-1; a possible D gene is TRBD1 (5 bases). The CDR3 runs to 13 residues. With 7 bases removed from V and 4 bases from J, the gap between germline ends came to 13 bases. Germline CDR1 MDHEN, CDR2 SYDVKM. CDR3 sequence (DNA): TGTGCCAGCAATTTTCAGGGCTCCACTGAAGCTTTCTTT. Translating it yields CASNFQGSTEAFF.

This clonotype was seen only a few times. The chain uses TRBV5-6 and TRBJ2-7; tentatively, D is TRBD1 or TRBD2 (5 bases each). The CDR3 totals 14 residues. Trimming stripped 4 bases from V and 3 bases from J, with 14 bases between. Germline-derived CDR1 and CDR2 are SGHDT and YYEEEE. CDR3 residues: CASSGTLGDYEQYV. The CDR3 DNA sequence: TGTGCCAGCAGCGGGACCCTGGGGGACTACGAGCAGTACGTC.

This clonotype was counted only a few times. The rearrangement uses TRBV5-1 and TRBJ2-2, with 9 bases matching TRBD1. The CDR3 consists of 16 residues. The germline CDR1 and CDR2 sequences are SGHRS and YFSETQ. Trimming took 4 bases from V and 5 from J; bases not matched to a gene: 9. CDR3 sequence (DNA): TGCGCCAGCAGCCCATTACAGGGGGCAGGAACCGGGGAGCTGTTTTTT. Protein: CASSPLQGAGTGELFF.

This clonotype was detected a few times. The V gene is TRBV7-9, the J gene TRBJ2-4; D might be TRBD2 (5 bases). CDR3 length: 18 amino acids. The germline CDR1 and CDR2 sequences are SEHNR and FQNEAQ (reference sequence). The V gene lost 5 bases and the J gene lost 0 bases, with 20 bases spanning the gap. The CDR3 DNA reads as TGTGCCAGCAGCGCAGATAAGTCTAGCCCCGAAGCCAAAAACATTCAGTACTTC. Translation gives CASSADKSSPEAKNIQYF.

This clonotype has at least ten counts. The chain has TRBV7-9 and TRBJ2-1; D call uncertain. The CDR3 extends over 12 amino acids. CDR1 and CDR2 (germline): SEHNR, FQNEAQ (reference sequence). V was shortened by 3 bases and J by 4 bases, with 4 bases between the two germline ends. For the CDR3, the DNA is TGTGCCAGCAGCTTCCGTTACAATGAGCAGTTCTTC. Amino acid sequence: CASSFRYNEQFF.

This clonotype was seen ten or more times. The J gene is TRBJ2-3, the V gene TRBV28, with 7 nucleotides matching TRBD1. The CDR3 spans 17 residues. Per the germline V gene, CDR1 is MDHEN and CDR2 is SYDVKM. The V gene end was trimmed by 7 bases and the J gene end by 3 bases; junction bases not matched to a gene: 16. The CDR3 protein is CASTGLEGGYGTDTQYF. The CDR3 DNA sequence: TGTGCCAGCACCGGTTTAGAAGGGGGCTATGGAACAGATACGCAGTATTTT.

This clonotype was seen more than once but under ten times. The rearrangement uses TRBV4-3 and TRBJ1-1; D is unclear. The ends were cut back, 0 bases at V and 8 bases at J, with 13 bases in the middle. CDR3 length equals 14 residues. The germline CDR1 and CDR2 sequences are LGHNA and YSLEER. CDR3 nucleotide sequence: TGCGCCAGCAGCCAAGATCTGGGATCCCGAGAAGCTTTCTTT. Its protein is CASSQDLGSREAFF.

Notes on this clonotype: This sequence may be a read error, since a much larger clone differs from it by one base. The V and J genes are TRBV2 and TRBJ2-7; D is tentatively TRBD1 or TRBD2 (5 bases each). CDR3 size: 16 residues. Per the germline V gene, CDR1 is SNHLY and CDR2 is FYNNEI. Trimming stripped 6 bases from V and 6 bases from J, with 24 bases between. This CDR3 reads CASRGIGRARAGEQYF. The CDR3 coding sequence is TGTGCCAGCAGGGGCATCGGACGGGCCAGGGCGGGCGAGCAGTACTTC.

The sample holds many counts of this clonotype. The CDR3 bases are TGTGCCAGCAGCCGGAGAGGTCCCGGGGAGCTGTTTTTT. It encodes CASSRRGPGELFF. This rearrangement joins TRBV14 to TRBJ2-2; D is unclear. The CDR3 is 13 residues long. V lost 4 bases, J lost 6 bases, and 9 bases lay in between. CDR1 SGHDN and CDR2 FVKESK come from the germline V gene.

This clonotype was recorded many times. The V gene is TRBV10-3, the J gene TRBJ1-2; TRBD1 matches 9 bases. After removal of 4 bases from V and 5 bases from J, the junction contained 14 bases not matched to a gene. Germline V gene data show CDR1 as ENHRY and CDR2 as SYGVKD. CDR3 length: 17 amino acids. This CDR3 reads CAISGLVGQGKEYGYTF. The CDR3 DNA sequence: TGTGCCATCAGTGGCCTCGTAGGACAGGGGAAGGAGTATGGCTACACCTTC.

In its sample, this clonotype was seen many times. The chain carries TRBV7-9 and TRBJ1-1; D possibly corresponds to TRBD1 (6 bases). The V and J ends lost 4 bases and 0 bases respectively, with 15 bases between them. CDR1 and CDR2 (germline): SEHNR, FQNEAQ (reference sequence). The CDR3 consists of 16 residues. The CDR3 DNA reads TGTGCCAGCAGCTCCATCCGGACAGCCTTGAACACTGAAGCTTTCTTT. It specifies CASSSIRTALNTEAFF.

V gene TRBV15 combines with J gene TRBJ2-1, with D unresolved. The CDR3 covers 15 residues. V was shortened by 3 bases and J by 0 bases, with 9 bases between the two germline ends. Germline lookup yields CDR1 LNHNV and CDR2 YYDKDF (reference sequence). CDR3 region: CATSSDPSSYNEQFF. The CDR3 coding sequence is TGTGCCACCAGCAGTGACCCGAGCTCCTACAATGAGCAGTTCTTC.

This chain connects TRBV5-1 to TRBJ2-7; D call uncertain. Trimming shortened V by 6 bases and J by 0 bases, and 10 bases separated the two germline ends. The CDR3 has 13 amino acids. Germline CDR1 SGHRS, CDR2 YFSETQ. The CDR3 DNA sequence: TGCGCCAGCAAATGGAACCCCTCCTACGAGCAGTACTTC. Its protein is CASKWNPSYEQYF.

The rearrangement uses TRBV29-1 and TRBJ1-1; D uncertain. The ends were cut back, 6 bases at V and 10 bases at J, with 15 bases in the middle. The CDR3 contains 11 residues. Looked up from germline, CDR1 is SQVTM and CDR2 is ANQGSEA. CDR3 sequence reads: CSVERREGAFF. The CDR3 nucleotides read TGCAGCGTCGAGAGACGGGAGGGAGCTTTCTTT.